This T cell receptor beta chain is from a study of blood T cell repertoires in COVID-19. This CDR3 has 15 residues. The V gene end was trimmed by 4 bases and the J gene end by 6 bases; junction bases not matched to a gene: 6. Germline values: CDR1 KGHDR, CDR2 SFDVKD. In the authors' workflow: The assay estimated nucleated cells by amplifying reference gene primers. The method was immunoSEQ multiplex PCR; TCRdb's version includes in-frame clones alone and lacks a portion of them. V, J and clone size were drawn from that table, and D and trimming were deduced from the DNA. This table holds approximately 40,000 clones, 75% to 90% found once.

This receptor was identified in a man aged 55 to 70 with active or convalescent COVID-19. V is TRBV24-1 and J is TRBJ2-1; 9 bases agree with TRBD1. Sequenced sample: peripheral blood. CDR3 region: CATSESGTGINEQFF. CDR3 DNA: TGTGCCACCAGTGAATCCGGGACAGGGATCAATGAGCAGTTCTTC.